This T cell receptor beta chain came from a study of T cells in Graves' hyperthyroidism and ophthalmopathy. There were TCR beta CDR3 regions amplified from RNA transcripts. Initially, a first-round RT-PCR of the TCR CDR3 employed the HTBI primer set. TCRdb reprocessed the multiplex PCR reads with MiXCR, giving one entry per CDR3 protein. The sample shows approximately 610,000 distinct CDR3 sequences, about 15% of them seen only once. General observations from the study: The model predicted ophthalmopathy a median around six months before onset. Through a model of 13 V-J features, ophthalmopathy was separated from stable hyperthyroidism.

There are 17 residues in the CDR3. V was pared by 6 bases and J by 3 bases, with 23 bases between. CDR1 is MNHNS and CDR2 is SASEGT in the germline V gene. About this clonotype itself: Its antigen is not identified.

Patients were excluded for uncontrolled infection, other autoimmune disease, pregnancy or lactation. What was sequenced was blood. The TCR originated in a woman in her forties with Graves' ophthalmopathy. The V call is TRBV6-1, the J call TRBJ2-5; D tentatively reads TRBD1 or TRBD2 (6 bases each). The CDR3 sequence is CASSPSNGRGGKETQYF. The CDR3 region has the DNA TGTGCCAGCAGCCCCTCGAACGGCAGGGGAGGTAAAGAGACCCAGTACTTC.